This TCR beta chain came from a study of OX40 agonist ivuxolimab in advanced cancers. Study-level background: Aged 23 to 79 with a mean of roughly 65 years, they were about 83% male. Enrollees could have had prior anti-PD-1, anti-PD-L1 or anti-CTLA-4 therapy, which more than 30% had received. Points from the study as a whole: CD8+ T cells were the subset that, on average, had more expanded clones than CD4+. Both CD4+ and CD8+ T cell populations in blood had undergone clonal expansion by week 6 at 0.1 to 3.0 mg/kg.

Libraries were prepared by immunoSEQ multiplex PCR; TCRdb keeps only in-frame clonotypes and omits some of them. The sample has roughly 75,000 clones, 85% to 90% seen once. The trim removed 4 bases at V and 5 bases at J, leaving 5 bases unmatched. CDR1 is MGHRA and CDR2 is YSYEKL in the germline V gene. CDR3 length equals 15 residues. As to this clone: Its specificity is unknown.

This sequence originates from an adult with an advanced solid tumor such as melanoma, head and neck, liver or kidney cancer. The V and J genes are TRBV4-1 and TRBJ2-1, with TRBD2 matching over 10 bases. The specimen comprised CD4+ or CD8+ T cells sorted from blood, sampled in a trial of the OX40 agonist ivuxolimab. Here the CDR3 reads CASSRSGLADNEQFF. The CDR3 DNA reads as TGCGCCAGCAGCCGATCCGGACTAGCGGACAATGAGCAGTTCTTC.